This T cell receptor beta chain was recorded in a study of blood T cell repertoires in COVID-19. Overall study context: The analysed material was cDNA or gDNA that came from T cells, B-cell-depleted T cells, or PBMCs.

Source study methods: The assay estimated nucleated cells by amplifying reference gene primers. The method was immunoSEQ multiplex PCR; TCRdb's version includes in-frame clones alone and lacks a portion of them. From that table come the V and J calls and clone size; the DNA was used to work out D and trimming. The sample lists under 200,000 clones, roughly 80% occurring once. This CDR3 has 13 residues. Trimming removed 6 bases at V and 2 bases at J, with 9 bases between. Self-reported history from a screening survey and questionnaire set each donor's cohort. Among Cohort 3 donors, those recovered had two negative PCRs, clearance, or symptom resolution.

This sequence originates from a man aged 50 to 60 who had recovered from COVID-19. The chain joins TRBV12-3 or TRBV12-4 to TRBJ2-3; D is undetermined. The sample taken for sequencing was PBMCs or T cells enriched from blood (not recorded which). The CDR3 nucleotides read TGTGCCAGCAGACTATCCCTCACAGATACGCAGTATTTT. Protein: CASRLSLTDTQYF.